The source of this T cell receptor beta chain is a study of shared T cell receptors in the human thymus (dated by TCRdb to 2020 to 2022). Background on the whole study: The study investigated the way shared, self-reactive T-cell receptor alpha chains are produced in the human thymus.

The CDR3 sequence holds 18 residues, the cysteine and phenylalanine included. Only CDR3 DNA is held: 54 bases, read in frame from base 1. CDR1 WSHSY and CDR2 SAAADI were looked up in the germline V gene. Clipping removes 6 bases from V and 4 bases from J, with 19 as the unmatched junction base count. The method behind the library was the immunoSEQ multiplex PCR assay. Drawn from immuneACCESS, this table holds only the in-frame rearrangements with V and J called that TCRdb kept. Clones are partly lost; checked studies trace under half to an unresolved V gene and leave the rest unexplained. This sample holds 650,000 to 950,000 clones; approximately 83% were observed only once. The ten largest clones represent 0.008% to 0.011% of the sample. As for this clone: Its target antigen remains unknown. No much larger clonotype is one base removed from it; base qualities were not supplied.

A further study also used this sample, focusing on human thymus T cells. The second source states: Donors were immunologically healthy infants undergoing open corrective cardiac surgery for congenital heart defects in Finland. The thymus tissue came from surgical resects taken out during corrective cardiac surgery. Usage of V and J gene segments appeared to be biased in both the thymic and the peripheral blood repertoires. According to the related research, thymic TCR repertoires were highly overlapping among unrelated individuals. TCR alpha and beta repertoires from under 10 infant thymus samples and a few related peripheral blood samples were characterized in the study. The infant donors were about 6 to 244 days old, and the cohort included six or seven males and a couple of females. Thymocytes were freed from the tissue by mechanical means and kept at -70 degrees C as pellets of about 8.5-34 million cells. A QIAsymphony instrument was used to extract genomic DNA from frozen cell pellets. Using the immunoSEQ multiplex PCR assay, the TCRB and TCRAD loci were amplified from a standardized quantity of quality-controlled genomic DNA. The amplicons spanned the V(D)J region and were long enough to cover the CDR3 and allow V and J genes to be identified. Through the commercial immunoSEQ service, the amplicons were sequenced on an Illumina platform. Primer bias and sequencing errors were corrected using previously described methods, and TCRAD and TCRB definitions followed the IMGT database. Analysis of the repertoires was done with immunoSEQ Analyzer 3.0 and VDJTools and included basic statistics, V/J segment usage, diversity estimates, rarefaction and pairwise overlap. Chao1, ChaoE, Efron-Thisted, Shannon and inverse Simpson indices were used to estimate diversity, which was also estimated on datasets down-sampled to the smallest sample. Repertoire overlap used strict matching of CDR3 nucleotide sequence, V gene and J gene, with Jaccard-based multidimensional scaling clustering. On average, roughly 810,000 unique TCRB clonotypes were obtained from thymus samples, compared with some 84,000 from blood samples.

The chain couples TRBV10-2 to TRBJ2-7; 9 junctional bases match TRBD1. This receptor was obtained from a girl less than two years old with a congenital heart defect. Donor details come from another sample of the same person, matched by shared clones. Sample: thymocytes. For the CDR3, the sequence is CASSPPAGTGLSSYEQYF. The DNA sequence is as follows: TGCGCCAGCAGCCCCCCGGCCGGGACAGGGTTAAGTAGTTACGAGCAGTACTTC.